One sample yielded the 27 T cell receptor beta chains listed below, sequenced in a study of identical twins. MiXCR, run by TCRdb on the 5' RACE reads, gives a single entry per CDR3 protein. The table records about 790,000 distinct CDR3 sequences, 18% of them present only once. The sample also formed part of further work on T cells expressing NK-cell markers.

The material sequenced was PBMCs. The receptors were sampled from a woman aged 18-35 years in good health.

Here the CDR3 DNA reads TGCGCCAGCAGCCGGGACTCCCACACAGATACGCAGTATTTT. This sequence encodes CASSRDSHTDTQYF. The rearrangement uses TRBV5-1 and TRBJ2-3; a weak D match, TRBD2 (6 bases). Trimming shortened V by 4 bases and J by 2 bases, and 11 bases separated the two germline ends. Germline V gene data show CDR1 as SGHRS and CDR2 as YFSETQ. The CDR3 is 14 residues long.

The chain couples TRBV29-1 to TRBJ2-7; the D is unclear. Germline loops: CDR1 SQVTM, CDR2 ANQGSEA. The CDR3 is made up of 13 amino acids. V lost 2 bases and J 2 bases, leaving 10 bases between the germline ends. CDR3 in amino acids: CSVELAETYEQYF. The CDR3 nucleotides read TGCAGCGTTGAATTAGCAGAAACCTACGAGCAGTACTTC.

CDR3 bases: TGCGCCAGCAGCCCCCTAGCGGGACCTTCCTACGAGCAGTACTTC. This gives the protein CASSPLAGPSYEQYF. The V call is TRBV5-1, the J call TRBJ2-7; 9 bases agree with TRBD2. Germline CDR1 reads SGHRS; CDR2 reads YFSETQ. The CDR3 loop spans 15 amino acids. J gave up 1 base and V 4 bases, and 6 bases lay outside the gene matches. The variable domain in full, completed from reference TRBV5-1 and TRBJ2-7, reads KAGVTQTPRYLIKTRGQQVTLSCSPISGHRSVSWYQQTPGQGLQFLFEYFSETQRNKGNFPGRFSGRQFSNSRSEMNVSTLELGDSALYLCASSPLAGPSYEQYFGPGTRLTVT.

The genes are TRBV12-3 or TRBV12-4 and TRBJ1-2, with TRBD1 as a possible D gene (6 bases). The CDR3 length is 13 residues. Trimming removed 8 bases at V and 6 bases at J, with 16 bases between. In DNA, the CDR3 is TGTGCCAGCCTCAAGTGGGCAGGGGATGGCTACACCTTC. Its translation is CASLKWAGDGYTF.

This clonotype was detected only a few times. The rearrangement links TRBV5-1 to TRBJ2-7; the D gene is possibly TRBD1 (6 bases). The CDR3 runs 15 residues. CDR1 SGHRS and CDR2 YFSETQ come from the germline V gene. V was clipped by 4 bases and J by 5 bases, with 19 bases between them. The CDR3 loop is CASSTGQNSRDEQYF. CDR3 DNA: TGCGCCAGCAGCACCGGACAGAACTCTAGGGACGAGCAGTACTTC.

The gene calls are TRBV20-1 and TRBJ2-2; perhaps D is TRBD1 or TRBD2 (7 bases each). The germline V and J ends were trimmed by 6 bases and 5 bases, with 19 bases remaining between them. CDR1 and CDR2 (germline): DFQATT, SNEGSKA (reference sequence). The CDR3 spans 15 residues. The CDR3 region is CSADRAGVGTGELFF. CDR3 nucleotides: TGCAGTGCCGACAGGGCGGGGGTTGGAACCGGGGAGCTGTTTTTT.

The chain links TRBV29-1 to TRBJ2-5, with D possibly matching TRBD2 (5 bases). Trimming removed 8 bases from V and 4 bases from J, with 17 bases in between. Germline V gives CDR1 SQVTM, CDR2 ANQGSEA. This CDR3 is built from 13 residues. The CDR3 bases are TGCAGCACCCGGGCCTCGGGGAGAGAGACCCAGTACTTC. Its protein is CSTRASGRETQYF. The variable domain in full, with the rest retrieved from reference TRBV29-1 and TRBJ2-5, is SAVISQKPSRDICQRGTSLTIQCQVDSQVTMMFWYRQQPGQSLTLIATANQGSEATYESGFVIDKFPISRPNLTFSTLTVSNMSPEDSSIYLCSTRASGRETQYFGPGTRLLVL.

This clonotype was counted ten times or more. The chain is built from TRBV12-3 or TRBV12-4 and TRBJ2-1; a possible D gene is TRBD1 (5 bases). This CDR3 comprises 13 residues. V dropped 0 bases and J dropped 9 bases, with 9 bases sitting between them. The CDR3 region is CASSLAKGREQFF. For the CDR3, the DNA is TGTGCCAGCAGTTTAGCGAAGGGGCGTGAGCAGTTCTTC.

The chain recombines TRBV6-5 with TRBJ2-1; the D is unclear. The CDR3 has 13 residues. V dropped 3 bases and J dropped 9 bases, with 12 bases sitting between them. In germline, CDR1 is MNHEY, CDR2 SVGAGI. The CDR3: CASSYYPWGEQFF. CDR3 in DNA: TGTGCCAGCAGTTATTACCCCTGGGGTGAGCAGTTCTTC.

This clonotype came up once. V gene TRBV29-1 combines with J gene TRBJ2-2, with 11 bases identical to TRBD2. The CDR3 sequence is 15 residues long. V was clipped by 4 bases and J by 8 bases; unmatched bases: 9. Germline values: CDR1 SQVTM, CDR2 ANQGSEA. CDR3 nucleotide sequence: TGCAGCGTTGTACTAGCGGGAGTTGTTAAGGGGGAGCTGTTTTTT. Residues: CSVVLAGVVKGELFF.

The chain links TRBV10-3 to TRBJ2-7; D uncertain. CDR1 and CDR2 (germline): ENHRY, SYGVKD. The CDR3 loop spans 12 amino acids. With 10 bases removed from V and 3 bases from J, the gap between germline ends came to 13 bases. The CDR3 DNA is TGTGCCAAGAAGACACCGGTCTACGAGCAGTACTTC. This gives the protein CAKKTPVYEQYF.

The chain couples TRBV5-1 to TRBJ2-2; perhaps TRBD2 as D (5 bases). CDR1 is SGHRS and CDR2 is YFSETQ in the germline V gene. V was trimmed by 0 bases and J by 8 bases, leaving 11 bases between them. This CDR3 spans 14 amino acids. CDR3 residues: CASSLVPREGELFF. CDR3 bases: TGCGCCAGCAGCTTGGTTCCCCGGGAAGGGGAGCTGTTTTTT.

This clonotype has a handful of counts. The chain joins TRBV6-5 to TRBJ2-7; D perhaps matches TRBD2 (6 bases). The CDR3 loop spans 17 amino acids. The V end was cut by 0 bases, the J end by 4 bases, with 19 bases between. The germline V gene encodes CDR1 MNHEY and CDR2 SVGAGI. The CDR3 sequence is CASSYSPPREEKYEQYF. In nucleotides, the CDR3 is TGTGCCAGCAGTTACTCTCCCCCCAGGGAGGAAAAGTACGAGCAGTACTTC.

This chain links TRBV12-3 or TRBV12-4 with TRBJ2-2; D is ambiguous. The CDR3 has 12 amino acids. V lost 5 bases to trimming and J lost 7 bases, with 8 bases between them. CDR3: CASSRSGGELFF. For the CDR3, the DNA is TGTGCCAGCAGTCGCTCGGGCGGGGAGCTGTTTTTT.

This chain uses TRBV2 with TRBJ2-7; TRBD1 aligns across 7 bases. The V gene's germline CDR1 is SNHLY and CDR2 FYNNEI. The CDR3 runs 13 residues. V gave up 6 bases and J gave up 3 bases; unmatched junction bases: 5. The CDR3 loop is CASRRDSFYEQYF. CDR3 bases: TGTGCCAGCAGGAGGGACAGCTTCTACGAGCAGTACTTC.

In its sample, this clonotype was seen a few times. This sequence joins TRBV7-9 and TRBJ2-7; the D is unclear. Germline assignment: CDR1 SEHNR and CDR2 FQNEAQ (reference sequence). The CDR3 has 14 residues. Trimming removed 1 base from V and 6 bases from J, with 13 bases in between. The CDR3 region is CASSLGSPGLEQYF. The CDR3 nucleotides read TGTGCCAGCAGCTTAGGGTCACCTGGCCTCGAGCAGTACTTC.

The chain is built from TRBV7-2 and TRBJ2-5, with 7 bases matching TRBD2. The CDR3 is 14 residues long. The V gene's germline CDR1 is SGHTA and CDR2 FQGNSA. The ends lost 4 bases at V and 3 bases at J; junction bases unmatched: 5. CDR3 region: CASSWGGNKETQYF. The CDR3 nucleotides are TGTGCCAGCAGCTGGGGGGGAAATAAAGAGACCCAGTACTTC.

The rearrangement uses TRBV7-9 and TRBJ2-3; no definite D call. The germline V gene has CDR1 SEHNR and CDR2 FQNEAQ (reference sequence). V gave up 5 bases and J gave up 2 bases, with 14 bases separating them. The CDR3 loop spans 15 amino acids. CDR3 sequence: CASSVRVGFTDTQYF. The CDR3 nucleotides are TGTGCCAGCAGCGTTCGGGTAGGCTTCACAGATACGCAGTATTTT.

The V gene is TRBV15, the J gene TRBJ2-4, with D tentatively TRBD2 (5 bases). Germline V lookup: CDR1 LNHNV, CDR2 YYDKDF (reference sequence). CDR3 length: 14 residues. V dropped 1 base and J dropped 8 bases, with 12 bases sitting between them. CDR3 in amino acids: CATSRGSDGDIQYF. The CDR3 DNA follows: TGTGCCACCAGCAGAGGGTCGGACGGGGACATTCAGTACTTC.

V usage is TRBV12-5 and J usage is TRBJ2-7; no reliable D call. Between the trimmed V and J ends, which lost 10 bases and 5 bases, there was a span of 9 bases. The CDR3 spans 10 residues. Germline loops: CDR1 LGHNT, CDR2 FRNRAP. The CDR3 DNA reads TGTGCTACCTCGGGCCACGAGCAGTACTTC. Its translation: CATSGHEQYF. Combining the CDR3 with reference TRBV12-5 and TRBJ2-7 gives the whole variable domain DARVTQTPRHKVTEMGQEVTMRCQPILGHNTVFWYRQTMMQGLELLAYFRNRAPLDDSGMPKDRFSAEMPDATLATLKIQPSEPRDSAVYFCATSGHEQYFGPGTRLTVT.

This clonotype was recorded a few times. The rearrangement links TRBV6-5 to TRBJ1-1; a weak D match, TRBD1 (5 bases). Germline CDR1 MNHEY, CDR2 SVGAGI. Trimming shortened V by 2 bases and J by 5 bases, and 12 bases separated the two germline ends. The length of the CDR3 is 14 residues. CDR3 sequence (DNA): TGTGCCAGCAGTTACGTAGGGGCCGGGACTGAAGCTTTCTTT. Translation: CASSYVGAGTEAFF.

Only a few counts were recorded for this clonotype. V gene TRBV20-1 combines with J gene TRBJ1-2, with 7 positions matching TRBD1. Trimming removed 3 bases from V and 8 bases from J; junction bases left unmatched: 9. Germline V gene lookup returns CDR1 DFQATT and CDR2 SNEGSKA (reference sequence). This CDR3 is built from 13 residues. The CDR3 DNA is TGCAGTGCTAGTGACGACAGGGCGGGCGGCTACACCTTC. Encoded protein: CSASDDRAGGYTF.

The count of this clonotype is one. This chain links TRBV3-1 with TRBJ2-4; the D gene is possibly TRBD2 (6 bases). This CDR3 contains 11 residues. Trimming took 1 base from V and 14 from J, leaving 9 bases between them. Looked up from germline, CDR1 is LGHDT and CDR2 is YNNKEL (reference sequence). The CDR3 DNA reads TGTGCCAGCAGCCAAGTTGGACTAAAGTACTTC. The encoded protein is CASSQVGLKYF.

This clonotype was counted once. The V and J genes are TRBV6-5 and TRBJ2-1, with 8 bases matching TRBD1. CDR1 and CDR2 (germline): MNHEY, SVGAGI. The CDR3 runs 14 residues. After removal of 4 bases from V and 7 bases from J, the junction contained 6 bases not matched to a gene. In DNA, the CDR3 is TGTGCCAGCAGTTCAGGACAGGGTGGGAATGAGCAGTTCTTC. It specifies CASSSGQGGNEQFF.

With respect to this clonotype: At one end, the junction sequence differs from germline, possibly due to a read error. V gene TRBV5-5 combines with J gene TRBJ2-5; D possibly corresponds to TRBD1 (6 bases). Germline assignment: CDR1 SGHKS and CDR2 YYEKEE (reference sequence). The CDR3 extends over 15 amino acids. The CDR3 coding sequence is TGTGCCAGCAGCCCTGGGCCGTTAGGGGGAGAGACCAAGTACTTC. It translates to CASSPGPLGGETKYF.

This sequence joins TRBV9 and TRBJ2-2; the D call may be TRBD1 or TRBD2 (5 bases each). The V gene's germline CDR1 is SGDLS and CDR2 YYNGEE. This CDR3 comprises 16 residues. V was pared by 2 bases and J by 0 bases, with 11 bases between. CDR3 coding DNA: TGTGCCAGCAGCGTGGGGGTCGGTTCGAACACCGGGGAGCTGTTTTTT. It translates to CASSVGVGSNTGELFF.

V gene TRBV12-3 or TRBV12-4 combines with J gene TRBJ2-3; D not resolved. There are 16 residues in the CDR3. V was clipped by 4 bases and J by 2 bases, with 16 bases between them. The CDR3 bases are TGTGCCAGCAGTTCGAGCCGCAGGATGGACACAGATACGCAGTATTTT. It encodes CASSSSRRMDTDTQYF.